Following are 16 T cell receptor beta chains from one sample sequenced in a study of blood T cell repertoires in COVID-19. Sequencing was performed with immunoSEQ multiplex PCR; in TCRdb, only in-frame clones are kept and a portion is missing. The table has almost 200,000 clones, around 85% seen once; the top ten hold around 1%. The sequencing sample was made of peripheral blood. Receptors originate from a man in his 60s with COVID-19, enrolled during active disease.

This clone was observed a handful of times. J is TRBJ1-5 and V is TRBV28; D not resolved. Trimming stripped 3 bases from V and 2 bases from J, with 8 bases between. This CDR3 is built from 14 residues. In germline, CDR1 is MDHEN, CDR2 SYDVKM. CDR3 DNA: TGTGCCAGCAGTTTGGGCCCCGGCAATCAGCCCCAGCATTTT. This encodes CASSLGPGNQPQHF.

The rearrangement uses TRBV5-1 and TRBJ1-5; 7 nucleotides agree with TRBD1. This CDR3 spans 17 amino acids. The germline gives CDR1 SGHRS, CDR2 YFSETQ. Trimming at V came to 3 bases and at J to 1 base, leaving 10 bases not matched to a gene. This CDR3 reads CASSSREGAGSNQPQHF. The CDR3, as DNA: TGCGCCAGCAGCTCCAGAGAGGGGGCAGGGAGCAATCAGCCCCAGCATTTT. The full variable domain, rest sourced from reference TRBV5-1 and TRBJ1-5, is KAGVTQTPRYLIKTRGQQVTLSCSPISGHRSVSWYQQTPGQGLQFLFEYFSETQRNKGNFPGRFSGRQFSNSRSEMNVSTLELGDSALYLCASSSREGAGSNQPQHFGDGTRLSIL.

The chain employs TRBV30 and TRBJ1-5, with D possibly being TRBD1 (6 bases). Germline V lookup: CDR1 GTSNPN, CDR2 SVGIG (reference sequence). V dropped 1 base and J dropped 4 bases, with 17 bases sitting between them. There are 16 residues in the CDR3. In DNA, the CDR3 is TGTGCCTGGAGTGATAGGCTGGGACACGCTAATCAGCCCCAGCATTTT. Protein sequence: CAWSDRLGHANQPQHF.

V usage is TRBV19 and J usage is TRBJ1-5; D might be TRBD1 (5 bases). CDR1 and CDR2 (germline): LNHDA, SQIVND (reference sequence). The CDR3 consists of 15 residues. Trimming cost V 3 bases and J 8 bases, with 17 bases left between them. The CDR3 sequence is CASSMNFGGREPQHF. The CDR3 DNA sequence: TGTGCCAGTAGTATGAATTTCGGGGGAAGGGAGCCCCAGCATTTT.

The genes are TRBV3-1 (or the pseudogene TRBV3-2) and TRBJ1-2; 10 positions match TRBD1. The CDR3 totals 16 residues. CDR1 and CDR2 from the germline V gene are LGHDT and YNNKEL (reference sequence). The junction had 11 bases not matched to a gene; V was cut back by 4 bases and J by 6 bases. CDR3 sequence reads: CASSPGTGETWNGYTF. The CDR3, as DNA: TGTGCCAGCAGCCCCGGGACAGGGGAAACGTGGAATGGCTACACCTTC.

This clone has just one count. The rearrangement uses TRBV28 and TRBJ2-7, with 9 bases matching TRBD1. Germline V CDR1 and CDR2: MDHEN, SYDVKM. The CDR3 is 14 amino acids. V shed 3 bases and J 7 bases; nucleotides not matched to a gene: 7. The CDR3 DNA follows: TGTGCCAGCAGTTTTGGGACAGGGTTTATGGAGCAGTACTTC. It specifies CASSFGTGFMEQYF.

The V and J genes are TRBV4-1 and TRBJ2-7, with a possible D match to TRBD1 (6 bases). Trimming left V 1 base short and J 3 bases short, with 13 bases between. The CDR3 contains 15 residues. CDR1 is MGHRA, CDR2 YSYEKL, per germline. CDR3 sequence (DNA): TGCGCCAGCAGCCAAGCAGGGGTCCCCGACTACGAGCAGTACTTC. Translating gives CASSQAGVPDYEQYF.

The chain joins TRBV10-3 to TRBJ2-2; possibly TRBD1 for D (5 bases). Trimming pared 5 bases from V and 1 base from J, leaving 8 bases between. The CDR3 spans 14 residues. Germline V gene data show CDR1 as ENHRY and CDR2 as SYGVKD. The CDR3 protein is CAISPDRNTGELFF. The DNA of the CDR3 is TGTGCCATCAGTCCAGACAGGAACACCGGGGAGCTGTTTTTT.

V is TRBV11-3 and J is TRBJ1-1; a possible D gene is TRBD1 (5 bases). This CDR3 contains 15 residues. V dropped 4 bases and J dropped 0 bases, with 12 bases sitting between them. Looked up from germline, CDR1 is SGHNT and CDR2 is YENEEA. CDR3 amino acids: CASSYPTALNTEAFF. The CDR3 DNA sequence: TGTGCCAGCAGCTACCCGACAGCCTTGAACACTGAAGCTTTCTTT.

The V gene is TRBV4-1, the J gene TRBJ2-1, with D maybe TRBD1 (7 bases). Per germline, CDR1 MGHRA and CDR2 YSYEKL. Trimming pared 4 bases from V and 6 bases from J, leaving 19 bases between. The CDR3 spans 16 residues. This chain's CDR3 is CASSPGETGRSNEQFF. The CDR3 DNA sequence: TGCGCCAGCAGCCCGGGGGAGACAGGGAGAAGCAATGAGCAGTTCTTC.

This clone was found once. The chain uses TRBV3-1 (or the pseudogene TRBV3-2) and TRBJ2-4; TRBD2 matches 8 bases. The CDR3 runs to 15 residues. With 5 bases clipped from V and 2 bases from J, the junction kept 5 bases outside the gene matches. CDR1 is LGHDT, CDR2 YNNKEL, per germline (reference sequence). CDR3 DNA sequence: TGTGCCAGCAGCGGTAGCGGGACTTCCAAAAACATTCAGTACTTC. This sequence encodes CASSGSGTSKNIQYF.

V gene TRBV5-4 combines with J gene TRBJ2-6, with D perhaps TRBD2 (6 bases). This CDR3 has 15 residues. Per the germline V gene, CDR1 is SGHNT and CDR2 is YYREEE (reference sequence). V gave up 1 base and J gave up 2 bases, with 7 bases separating them. CDR3 nucleotide sequence: TGTGCCAGCAGCTTGACGGGGGCTGGGGCCAACGTCCTGACTTTC. Its translation: CASSLTGAGANVLTF. Full variable domain (rest looked up from reference TRBV5-4 and TRBJ2-6): ETGVTQSPTHLIKTRGQQVTLRCSSQSGHNTVSWYQQALGQGPQFIFQYYREEENGRGNFPPRFSGLQFPNYSSELNVNALELDDSALYLCASSLTGAGANVLTFGAGSRLTVL.

This clone has just a few counts. The chain's CDR3 is CSAAPGAFF. The CDR3 DNA follows: TGCAGCGCCGCTCCGGGAGCTTTCTTT. The gene calls are TRBV29-1 and TRBJ1-1, with unresolved D. The V end lost 7 bases, the J end lost 10 bases, and 10 bases lay between the germline ends. Germline V lookup: CDR1 SQVTM, CDR2 ANQGSEA. This CDR3 comprises 9 residues.

The chain recombines TRBV10-1 with TRBJ1-1; TRBD1 might be the D (6 bases). Trimming shortened V by 5 bases and J by 4 bases, and 17 bases separated the two germline ends. The CDR3 is 15 residues long. CDR1 WNHNN and CDR2 SYGVQD come from the germline V gene (reference sequence). The CDR3 DNA is TGCGCCAGCAGTTACGTTGTCAGGGGCCTCACTGAAGCTTTCTTT. Its translation is CASSYVVRGLTEAFF.

This sequence joins TRBV29-1 and TRBJ1-2; a weak D match, TRBD1 (5 bases). This CDR3 region has 11 residues. The germline V gene has CDR1 SQVTM and CDR2 ANQGSEA. The V end was cut by 6 bases, the J end by 4 bases, with 9 bases between. For the CDR3, the DNA is TGCAGCGTCCGGACACTCTATGGCTACACCTTC. It encodes CSVRTLYGYTF.

The chain employs TRBV7-2 and TRBJ1-6; 7 bases are shared with TRBD1. Germline-derived CDR1 and CDR2 are SGHTA and FQGNSA. V lost 5 bases and J lost 7; bases outside the gene matches: 11. This CDR3 spans 16 amino acids. The CDR3 DNA reads TGTGCCAGCAGCCAACAGGGGACGATATCGAATTCACCCCTCCACTTT. Translating it yields CASSQQGTISNSPLHF.